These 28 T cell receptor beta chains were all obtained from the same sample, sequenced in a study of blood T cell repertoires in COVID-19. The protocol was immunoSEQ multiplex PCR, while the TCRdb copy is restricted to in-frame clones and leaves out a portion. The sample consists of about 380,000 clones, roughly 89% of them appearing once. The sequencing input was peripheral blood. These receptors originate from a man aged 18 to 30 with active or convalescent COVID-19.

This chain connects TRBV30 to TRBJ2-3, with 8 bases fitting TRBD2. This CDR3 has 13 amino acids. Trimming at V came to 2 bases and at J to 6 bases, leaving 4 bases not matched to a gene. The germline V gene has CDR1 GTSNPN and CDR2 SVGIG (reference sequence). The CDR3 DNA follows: TGTGCCTGGAGTTCGGGAGGGCAGGATACGCAGTATTTT. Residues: CAWSSGGQDTQYF.

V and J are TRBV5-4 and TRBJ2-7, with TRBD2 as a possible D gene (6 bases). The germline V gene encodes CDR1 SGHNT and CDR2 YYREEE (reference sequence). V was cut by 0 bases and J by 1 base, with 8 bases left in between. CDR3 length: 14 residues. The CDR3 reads CASSLGGDSYEQYF. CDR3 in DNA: TGTGCCAGCAGCTTGGGGGGGGATTCCTACGAGCAGTACTTC.

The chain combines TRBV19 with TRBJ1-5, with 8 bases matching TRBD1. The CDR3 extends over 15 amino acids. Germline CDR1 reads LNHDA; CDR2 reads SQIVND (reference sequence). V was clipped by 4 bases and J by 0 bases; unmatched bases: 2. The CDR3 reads CASSTDRGSNQPQHF. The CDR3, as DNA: TGTGCCAGTAGTACTGACAGGGGTAGCAATCAGCCCCAGCATTTT.

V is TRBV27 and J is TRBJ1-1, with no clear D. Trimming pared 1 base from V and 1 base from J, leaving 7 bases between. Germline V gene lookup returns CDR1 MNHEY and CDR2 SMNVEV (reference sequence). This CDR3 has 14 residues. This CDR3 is CASSLWSGNTEAFF. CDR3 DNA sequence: TGTGCCAGCAGTTTATGGTCAGGGAACACTGAAGCTTTCTTT.

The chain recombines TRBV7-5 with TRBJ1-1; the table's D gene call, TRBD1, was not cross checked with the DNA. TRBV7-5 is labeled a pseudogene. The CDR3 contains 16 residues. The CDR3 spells CARSLNGRGLNTEAFF. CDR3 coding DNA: TGTGCCAGAAGCTTAAACGGAAGGGGCCTGAACACTGAAGCTTTCTTT.

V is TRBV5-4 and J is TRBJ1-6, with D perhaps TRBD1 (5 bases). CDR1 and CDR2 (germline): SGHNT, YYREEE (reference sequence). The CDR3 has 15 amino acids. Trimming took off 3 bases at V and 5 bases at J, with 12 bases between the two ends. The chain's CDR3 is CASSSSTANNSPLHF. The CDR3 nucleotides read TGTGCCAGCAGCTCTTCGACAGCTAATAATTCACCCCTCCACTTT.

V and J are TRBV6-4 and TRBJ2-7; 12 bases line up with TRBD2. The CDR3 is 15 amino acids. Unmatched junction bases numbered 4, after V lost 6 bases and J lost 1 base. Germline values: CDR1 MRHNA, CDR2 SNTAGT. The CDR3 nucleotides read TGTGCCAGCAGGTCACTAGCGGGGGGTTCCTACGAGCAGTACTTC. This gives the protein CASRSLAGGSYEQYF.

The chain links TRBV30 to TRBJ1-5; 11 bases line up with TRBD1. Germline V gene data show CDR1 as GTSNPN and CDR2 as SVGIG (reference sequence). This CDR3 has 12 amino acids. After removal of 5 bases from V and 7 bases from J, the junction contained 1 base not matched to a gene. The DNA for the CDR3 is TGTGCCTGGGGACAGGGGGCACAGCCCCAGCATTTT. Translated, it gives CAWGQGAQPQHF.

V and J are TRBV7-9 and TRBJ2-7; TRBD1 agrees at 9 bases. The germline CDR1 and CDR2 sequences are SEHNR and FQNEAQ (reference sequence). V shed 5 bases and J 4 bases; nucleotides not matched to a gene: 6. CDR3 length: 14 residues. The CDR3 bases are TGTGCCAGCAGCCGAGGACAGGGGCGGTACGAGCAGTACTTC. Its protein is CASSRGQGRYEQYF. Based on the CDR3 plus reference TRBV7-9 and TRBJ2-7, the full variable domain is DTGVSQNPRHKITKRGQNVTFRCDPISEHNRLYWYRQTLGQGPEFLTYFQNEAQLEKSRLLSDRFSAERPKGSFSTLEIQRTEQGDSAMYLCASSRGQGRYEQYFGPGTRLTVT.

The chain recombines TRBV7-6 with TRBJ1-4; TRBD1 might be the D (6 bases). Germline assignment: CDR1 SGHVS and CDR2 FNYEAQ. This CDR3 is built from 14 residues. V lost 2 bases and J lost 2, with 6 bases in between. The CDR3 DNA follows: TGTGCCAGCAGCTTACAGGGGACTAATGAAAAACTGTTTTTT. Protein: CASSLQGTNEKLFF. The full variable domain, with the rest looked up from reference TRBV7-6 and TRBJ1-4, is GAGVSQSPRYKVTKRGQDVALRCDPISGHVSLYWYRQALGQGPEFLTYFNYEAQQDKSGLPNDRFSAERPEGSISTLTIQRTEQRDSAMYRCASSLQGTNEKLFFGSGTQLSVL.

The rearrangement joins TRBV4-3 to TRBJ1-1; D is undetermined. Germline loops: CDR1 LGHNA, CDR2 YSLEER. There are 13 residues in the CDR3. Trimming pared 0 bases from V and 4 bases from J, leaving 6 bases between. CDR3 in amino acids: CASSQDLSTEAFF. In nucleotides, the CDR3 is TGCGCCAGCAGCCAAGATCTATCCACTGAAGCTTTCTTT.

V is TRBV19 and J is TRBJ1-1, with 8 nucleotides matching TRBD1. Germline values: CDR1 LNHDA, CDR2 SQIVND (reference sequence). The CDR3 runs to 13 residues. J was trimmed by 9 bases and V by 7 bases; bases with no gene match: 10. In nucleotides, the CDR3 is TGTGCCAGTACCCAAGGGACAGGTCTCAAAGCTTTCTTT. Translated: CASTQGTGLKAFF. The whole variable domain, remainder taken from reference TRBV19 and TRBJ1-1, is DGGITQSPKYLFRKEGQNVTLSCEQNLNHDAMYWYRQDPGQGLRLIYYSQIVNDFQKGDIAEGYSVSREKKESFPLTVTSAQKNPTAFYLCASTQGTGLKAFFGQGTRLTVV.

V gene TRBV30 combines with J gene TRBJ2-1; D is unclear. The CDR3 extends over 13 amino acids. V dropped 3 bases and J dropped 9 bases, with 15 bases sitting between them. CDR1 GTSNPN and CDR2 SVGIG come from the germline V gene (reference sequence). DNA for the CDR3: TGTGCCTGGAGCCCCCCGGGTCCCGGTGAGCAGTTCTTC. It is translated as CAWSPPGPGEQFF.

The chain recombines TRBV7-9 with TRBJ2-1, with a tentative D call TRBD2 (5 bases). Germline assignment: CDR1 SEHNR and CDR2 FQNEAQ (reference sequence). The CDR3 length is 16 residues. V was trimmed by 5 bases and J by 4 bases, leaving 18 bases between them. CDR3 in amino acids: CASSPDGRSGYNEQFF. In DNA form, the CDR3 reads TGTGCCAGCAGCCCGGATGGTCGATCGGGGTACAATGAGCAGTTCTTC.

This CDR3 reads CASSPGQGYDYGYTF. DNA for the CDR3: TGTGCCAGCTCACCAGGACAGGGGTATGACTATGGCTACACCTTC. J is TRBJ1-2 and V is TRBV18; 9 bases fit TRBD1. Germline V lookup: CDR1 KGHSH, CDR2 LQKENI. The CDR3 totals 15 residues. J gave up 3 bases and V 2 bases, and 4 bases lay outside the gene matches.

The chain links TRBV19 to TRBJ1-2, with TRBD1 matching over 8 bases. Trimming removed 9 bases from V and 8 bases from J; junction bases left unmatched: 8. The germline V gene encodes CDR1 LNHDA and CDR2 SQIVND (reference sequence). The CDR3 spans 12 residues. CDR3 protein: CASGQGSSGYTF. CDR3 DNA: TGTGCCAGCGGACAGGGCAGTTCGGGCTACACCTTC.

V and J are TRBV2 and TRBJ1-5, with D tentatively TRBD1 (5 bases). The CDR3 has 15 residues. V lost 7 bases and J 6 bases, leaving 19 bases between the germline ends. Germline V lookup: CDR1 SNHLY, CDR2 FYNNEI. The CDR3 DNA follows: TGTGCCAGCACCCAGGAGGGGCAGGGAGGTCAGCCCCAGCATTTT. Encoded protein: CASTQEGQGGQPQHF.

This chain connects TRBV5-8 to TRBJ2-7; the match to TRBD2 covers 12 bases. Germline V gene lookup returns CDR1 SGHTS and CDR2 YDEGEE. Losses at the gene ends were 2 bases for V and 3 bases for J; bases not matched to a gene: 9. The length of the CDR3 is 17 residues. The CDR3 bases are TGTGCCAGCAGCTTCGGACTAGCGGGAAAGCAAATCTACGAGCAGTACTTC. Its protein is CASSFGLAGKQIYEQYF.

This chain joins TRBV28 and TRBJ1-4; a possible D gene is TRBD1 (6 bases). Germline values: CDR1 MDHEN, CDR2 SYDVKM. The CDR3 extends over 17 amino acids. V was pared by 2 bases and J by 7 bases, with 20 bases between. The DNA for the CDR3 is TGTGCCAGCAGTTTAATTTCCCTGACAGGTTCCACTGAAAAACTGTTTTTT. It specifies CASSLISLTGSTEKLFF.

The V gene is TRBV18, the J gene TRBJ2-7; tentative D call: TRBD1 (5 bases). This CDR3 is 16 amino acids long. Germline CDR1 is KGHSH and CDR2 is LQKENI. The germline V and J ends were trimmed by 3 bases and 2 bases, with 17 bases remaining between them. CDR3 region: CASSPKRTSGTYEQYF. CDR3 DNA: TGTGCCAGCTCACCTAAAAGGACCTCAGGGACCTACGAGCAGTACTTC.

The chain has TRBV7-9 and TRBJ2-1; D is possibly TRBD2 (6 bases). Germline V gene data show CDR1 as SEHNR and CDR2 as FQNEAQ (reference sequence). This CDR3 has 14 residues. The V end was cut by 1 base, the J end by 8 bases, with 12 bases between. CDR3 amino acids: CASSLVQRGDEQFF. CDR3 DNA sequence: TGTGCCAGCAGCTTAGTACAACGCGGGGATGAGCAGTTCTTC.

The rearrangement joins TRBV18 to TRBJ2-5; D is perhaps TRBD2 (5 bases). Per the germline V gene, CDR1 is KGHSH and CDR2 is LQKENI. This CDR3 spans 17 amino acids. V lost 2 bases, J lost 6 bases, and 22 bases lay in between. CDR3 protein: CASSPGIGGSARKTQYF. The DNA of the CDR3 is TGTGCCAGCTCACCAGGCATAGGAGGATCCGCACGAAAGACCCAGTACTTC.

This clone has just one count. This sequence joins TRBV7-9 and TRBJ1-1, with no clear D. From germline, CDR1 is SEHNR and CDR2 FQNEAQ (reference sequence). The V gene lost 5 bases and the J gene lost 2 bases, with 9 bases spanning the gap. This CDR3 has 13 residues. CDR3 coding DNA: TGTGCCAGCAGCCCACAAATTAACACTGAAGCTTTCTTT. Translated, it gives CASSPQINTEAFF. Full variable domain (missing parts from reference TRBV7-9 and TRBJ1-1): DTGVSQNPRHKITKRGQNVTFRCDPISEHNRLYWYRQTLGQGPEFLTYFQNEAQLEKSRLLSDRFSAERPKGSFSTLEIQRTEQGDSAMYLCASSPQINTEAFFGQGTRLTVV.

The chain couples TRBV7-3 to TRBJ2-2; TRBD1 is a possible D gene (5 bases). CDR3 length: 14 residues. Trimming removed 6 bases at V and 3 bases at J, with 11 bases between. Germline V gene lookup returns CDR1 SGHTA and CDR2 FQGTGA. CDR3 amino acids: CASSPGSHTGELFF. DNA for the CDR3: TGTGCCAGCAGTCCAGGGTCGCACACCGGGGAGCTGTTTTTT.

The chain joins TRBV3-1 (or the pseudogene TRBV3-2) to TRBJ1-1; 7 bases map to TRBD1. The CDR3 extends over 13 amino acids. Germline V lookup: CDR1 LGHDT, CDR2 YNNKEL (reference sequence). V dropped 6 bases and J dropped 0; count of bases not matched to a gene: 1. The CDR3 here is CASRTGMNTEAFF. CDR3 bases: TGTGCCAGCAGGACAGGGATGAACACTGAAGCTTTCTTT.

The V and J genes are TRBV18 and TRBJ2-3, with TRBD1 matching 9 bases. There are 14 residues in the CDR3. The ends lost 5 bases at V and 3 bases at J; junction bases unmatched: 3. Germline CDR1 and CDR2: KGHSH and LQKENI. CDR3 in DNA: TGTGCCAGCTCAACGGACAGGGGTACAGATACGCAGTATTTT. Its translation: CASSTDRGTDTQYF.

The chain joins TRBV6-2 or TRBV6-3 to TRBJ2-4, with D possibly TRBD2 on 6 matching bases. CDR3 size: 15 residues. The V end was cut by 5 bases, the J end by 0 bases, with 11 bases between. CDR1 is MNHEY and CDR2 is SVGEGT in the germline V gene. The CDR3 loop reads CASSPRGEAKNIQYF. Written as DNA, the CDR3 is TGTGCCAGCAGTCCCCGCGGGGAAGCCAAAAACATTCAGTACTTC.

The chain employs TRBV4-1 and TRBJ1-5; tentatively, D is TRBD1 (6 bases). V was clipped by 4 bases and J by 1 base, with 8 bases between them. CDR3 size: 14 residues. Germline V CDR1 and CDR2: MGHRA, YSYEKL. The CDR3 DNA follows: TGCGCCAGCAGCCTCGGACAGAGCAATCAGCCCCAGCATTTT. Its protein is CASSLGQSNQPQHF.